The 10 T cell receptor beta chains in this list originate from one sample, sequenced in a study of CD8 T cells in ankylosing spondylitis. TCRdb processed the 5' RACE reads anew with MiXCR; each CDR3 protein has one entry. The sample has more than 150,000 distinct CDR3 sequences, approximately 12% seen once. What was sequenced was blood, either unsorted or a sorted T cell fraction (not recorded which). The receptors were gathered from a female donor with ankylosing spondylitis or in good health (not recorded which).

Many counts were recorded for this clonotype. This chain joins TRBV9 and TRBJ2-7, with 8 bases fitting TRBD2. CDR3 length: 13 residues. CDR1 SGDLS and CDR2 YYNGEE come from the germline V gene. V was clipped by 4 bases and J by 5 bases; unmatched bases: 5. CDR3 in amino acids: CASSKRESHEQYF. As DNA, the CDR3 is TGTGCCAGCAGCAAGCGGGAGAGTCACGAGCAGTACTTC.

Only a few counts were recorded for this clonotype. The chain recombines TRBV4-2 with TRBJ2-3; 8 bases fit TRBD2. V shed 0 bases, J shed 1 base, and the junction held 12 bases outside the gene matches. This CDR3 spans 19 amino acids. CDR1 and CDR2 from the germline V gene are LGHNA and YNFKEQ. CDR3 amino acids: CASSQDPGSGGRRTDTQYF. CDR3 DNA sequence: TGTGCCAGCAGCCAAGATCCGGGCTCGGGCGGGAGGCGCACAGATACGCAGTATTTT.

This clonotype was found many times. The chain employs TRBV10-3 and TRBJ2-3; 9 bases map to TRBD2. The CDR3 extends over 17 amino acids. Germline loops: CDR1 ENHRY, CDR2 SYGVKD. V was pared by 4 bases and J by 2 bases, with 10 bases of the junction left unmatched. The CDR3 DNA reads as TGTGCCATCAGTGTTTTGCCGCTAGCGGGAACCACAGATACGCAGTATTTT. Its protein is CAISVLPLAGTTDTQYF.

The gene calls are TRBV7-2 and TRBJ2-5; D perhaps matches TRBD2 (6 bases). The CDR3 length is 15 residues. V lost 4 bases and J lost 6, with 18 bases in between. Germline values: CDR1 SGHTA, CDR2 FQGNSA. CDR3 nucleotides: TGTGCCAGCAGCTCAATCGCGGGGACCTACCAGACCCAGTACTTC. It yields the protein CASSSIAGTYQTQYF. Based on the CDR3 plus reference TRBV7-2 and TRBJ2-5, the full variable domain is GAGVSQSPSNKVTEKGKDVELRCDPISGHTALYWYRQSLGQGLEFLIYFQGNSAPDKSGLPSDRFSAERTGGSVSTLTIQRTQQEDSAVYLCASSSIAGTYQTQYFGPGTRLLVL.

The rearrangement links TRBV20-1 to TRBJ2-7; tentatively, D is TRBD2 (5 bases). Trimming removed 0 bases from V and 7 bases from J, with 16 bases in between. From germline, CDR1 is DFQATT and CDR2 SNEGSKA (reference sequence). CDR3 length: 14 residues. CDR3 amino acids: CSARDEGAAEEQYF. CDR3 nucleotides: TGCAGTGCTAGAGATGAGGGAGCAGCCGAGGAGCAGTACTTC.

This clonotype was seen a handful of times. V gene TRBV7-2 combines with J gene TRBJ1-5; TRBD1 agrees at 8 bases. Germline V gives CDR1 SGHTA, CDR2 FQGNSA. The CDR3 sequence is 14 residues long. The V segment lost 4 bases and the J segment 7 bases; nucleotides outside the gene matches: 6. The DNA for the CDR3 is TGTGCCAGCAGCTCGAGACAGGGGAGACAGCCCCAGCATTTT. Encoded protein: CASSSRQGRQPQHF.

With respect to this clonotype: Since a much larger clone is just one base distant, this may be a read error. The genes are TRBV12-3 or TRBV12-4 and TRBJ2-5, with 7 bases aligning to TRBD1. The CDR3 loop spans 13 amino acids. CDR3 DNA sequence: TGTGCCAGCAGTGGGACAGATCAAGGGACCCAGTACTTC. It is translated as CASSGTDQGTQYF.

This clonotype has a count of ten or more. The chain employs TRBV24-1 and TRBJ2-7, with TRBD2 identical over 7 bases. CDR1 is KGHDR, CDR2 SFDVKD, per germline. V shed 7 bases, J shed 5 bases, and the junction held 7 bases outside the gene matches. The CDR3 has 13 amino acids. In nucleotides, the CDR3 is TGTGCCACCAGCGGGGAGGGATTAAACGAGCAGTACTTC. Translation: CATSGEGLNEQYF.

J is TRBJ1-2 and V is TRBV5-6; D unresolved. The CDR3 is 14 amino acids. Germline V gene data show CDR1 as SGHDT and CDR2 as YYEEEE. V lost 0 bases and J lost 7, with 13 bases in between. This CDR3 reads CASSLAVSGSGYTF. CDR3 DNA: TGTGCCAGCAGCTTGGCGGTCTCCGGCAGTGGCTACACCTTC.

Many counts were recorded for this clonotype. The chain's CDR3 is CSARTSGHNEQFF. CDR3 nucleotide sequence: TGCAGTGCTAGGACTAGCGGCCACAATGAGCAGTTCTTC. The chain uses TRBV20-1 and TRBJ2-1; the match to TRBD2 covers 9 bases. CDR1 is DFQATT, CDR2 SNEGSKA, per germline (reference sequence). The trim removed 3 bases at V and 5 bases at J, leaving 2 bases unmatched. The CDR3 is 13 amino acids.